Only a few counts were recorded for the clone carrying this TCR beta chain. What it binds is unknown. These data come from a study of T-cell reconstitution after alpha-beta-depleted transplantation in children. V lost 6 bases and J lost 7; bases outside the gene matches: 7. This CDR3 has 14 amino acids. CDR1 is DFQATT, CDR2 SNEGSKA, per germline (reference sequence). Construction of the TCRbeta library involved unique molecular identifiers. Via MiXCR, TCRdb re-called the PCR reads, giving one row per CDR3 protein. The profile shows a few hundred thousand distinct CDR3 sequences, approximately 30% of them singletons. Regarding the study as a whole: Surviving recipient T cells and thymic progenitors accounted for the high day-60 TCRbeta diversity observed in some patients. T-cell counts and diversity were attributed mostly to newly produced T cells one year after transplant. Reportedly, roughly two months post-transplant, alpha-beta T cells arose from several hundred expanded graft clones.

This chain connects TRBV20-1 to TRBJ2-1; 12 nucleotides align to TRBD2. This sequence was found in a boy younger than two with Wiskott-Aldrich syndrome, due to receive a stem cell transplant. The sample consisted of PBMCs, taken before TCRalphabeta/CD19-depleted stem cell transplant. CDR3 nucleotides: TGCAGTGCCGCACTAGCGGGAGGCCGAAATGAGCAGTTCTTC. It translates to CSAALAGGRNEQFF.